This T cell receptor (beta chain) was sequenced in a study of T-cell reconstitution after alpha-beta-depleted transplantation in children (dated by TCRdb to the mid-2010s). With regard to the full study: Using TCR repertoire profiling, the study followed T-cell immune reconstitution in a quantitative way in children after TCRalphabeta/CD19-depleted allogeneic hematopoietic cell transplantation.

On this clonotype: Its antigen is currently not known. The CDR3 end shows no conserved phenylalanine or tryptophan, and so a read error is likely.

Library preparation was by PCR. The sequencing machine was an Illumina HiSeq 2500. TCR libraries were prepared with molecular barcoding, using unique molecular identifiers to normalize TCRbeta repertoire quantification. TCRdb reprocessing: public reads trimmed at Q25 with fastp, clones called with MiXCR, in-frame beta chains kept. Rows with a matching CDR3 protein are joined into one entry that keeps the most common DNA and genes. This sample is represented by about 610,000 distinct CDR3 sequences; roughly a tenth of them were singletons. The top ten constitute 3.5% to 5% of the sample. The V and J ends are trimmed by 4 bases and 8 bases, leaving 18 bases between them. The CDR3 spans 15 residues, counting both ends. Only CDR3 DNA remains: 45 bases, in frame from the first base. CDR1 SGHTA and CDR2 FQGTGA were looked up in the germline V gene.

The chain is made from TRBV7-3 and TRBJ2-1; no D segment can be confidently identified. This clonotype was obtained from a human donor who donated a stem cell graft to a child with acute myeloid leukemia. The sequencing used PBMCs from the stem cell graft donor, collected from the stem cell graft. The DNA sequence is given as TGTGCCAGCAGCTCCCAAAGGGCACGCCATGATGAGCAGTTCCTC. It specifies CASSSQRARHDEQFL.